Many counts were recorded for the clone carrying this T cell receptor beta chain. Its target is unknown. This record comes from a study of neurological immune-mediated disorders. The CDR3 contains 11 residues. V lost 3 bases and J 6 bases, leaving 3 bases between the germline ends. Germline V gene lookup returns CDR1 SEHNR and CDR2 FQNEAQ (reference sequence). With 10-nucleotide random UMIs included, cDNA was synthesized by 5'RACE. TCRdb re-called the 5' RACE reads through MiXCR, storing one row per CDR3 protein. The sample has about 19,000 distinct CDR3 sequences; 7.5% are singletons. Broader study findings: HTLV-1-associated myelopathy had the most TCR clonal expansion, and multiple sclerosis had the least, less than healthy controls.

The sorted libraries were prepared using around 980,000 CD4+ or CD8+ T cells that had themselves been sorted. The TCR was taken from a woman in her 30s with HTLV-1-associated myelopathy (HAM/TSP). The sample consisted of CD8+ T cells from blood. The V and J genes are TRBV7-9 and TRBJ2-1; D gene ambiguous. The CDR3, as DNA: TGTGCCAGCAGCTTGTCCAATGAGCAGTTCTTC. Translating it yields CASSLSNEQFF.